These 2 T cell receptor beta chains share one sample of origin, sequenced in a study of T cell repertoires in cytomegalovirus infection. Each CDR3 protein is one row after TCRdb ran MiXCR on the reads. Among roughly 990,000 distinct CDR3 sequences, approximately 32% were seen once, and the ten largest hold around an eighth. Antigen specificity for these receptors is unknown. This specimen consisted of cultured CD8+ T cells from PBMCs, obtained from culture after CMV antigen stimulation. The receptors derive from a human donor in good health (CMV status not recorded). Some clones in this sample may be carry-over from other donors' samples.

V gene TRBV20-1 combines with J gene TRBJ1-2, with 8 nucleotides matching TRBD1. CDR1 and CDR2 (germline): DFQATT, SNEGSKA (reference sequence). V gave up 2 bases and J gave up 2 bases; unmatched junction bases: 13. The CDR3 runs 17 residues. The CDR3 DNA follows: TGCAGTGCTAGAAAGATAACCGGGCAGGGGGCCAACTATGGCTACACCTTC. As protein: CSARKITGQGANYGYTF.

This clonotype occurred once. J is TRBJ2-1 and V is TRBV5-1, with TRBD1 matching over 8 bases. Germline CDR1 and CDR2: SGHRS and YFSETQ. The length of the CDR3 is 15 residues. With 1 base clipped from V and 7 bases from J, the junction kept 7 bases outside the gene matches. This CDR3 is CASSLSQGAQNEQFF. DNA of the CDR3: TGCGCCAGCAGCTTGAGCCAGGGGGCGCAAAATGAGCAGTTCTTC.